This TCR beta chain came from a study of radiation and T cells in renal cell carcinoma. Repertoires were generated with immunoSEQ multiplex PCR, while TCRdb's copy carries only in-frame clones and drops some. The sample yields roughly 130,000 clones, roughly 91% seen once. The time point: blood 2 weeks post-SBRT. The treatment was: 15 Gy SBRT to primary tumor, nephrectomy 4 weeks later. Serial blood draws occurred at baseline and 2 and 4 weeks post-SBRT. This renal cell carcinoma was of the clear cell type. Trimming left V 0 bases short and J 7 bases short, with 13 bases between. Germline V gene data show CDR1 as SGHRS and CDR2 as YFSETQ. This CDR3 spans 14 amino acids. Points from the study as a whole: From baseline, blood top tumor clonotypes peaked at 2 weeks post-radiation. No pretreatment tumor biopsies were available for baseline clonotypes.

A word on this clone: Its target is unknown.

This specimen consisted of blood, obtained from a patient whose treatment included radiotherapy and nephrectomy. This clonotype was sampled from a woman between 70 and 85 years old with renal cell carcinoma. V gene TRBV5-1 combines with J gene TRBJ1-2; tentative D call: TRBD1 (6 bases). CDR3 coding DNA: TGCGCCAGCAGCTTGGACGGTTCAGGGGTTGGCTACACCTTC. It translates to CASSLDGSGVGYTF.